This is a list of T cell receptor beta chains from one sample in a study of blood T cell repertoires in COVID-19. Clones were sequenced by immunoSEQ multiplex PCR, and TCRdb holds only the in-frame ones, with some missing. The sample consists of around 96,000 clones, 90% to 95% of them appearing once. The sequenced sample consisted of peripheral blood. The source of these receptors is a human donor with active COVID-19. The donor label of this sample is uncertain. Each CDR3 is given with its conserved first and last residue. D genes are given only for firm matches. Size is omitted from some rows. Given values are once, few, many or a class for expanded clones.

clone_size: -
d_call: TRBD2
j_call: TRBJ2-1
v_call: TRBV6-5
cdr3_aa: CASRKWGGDNEQFF
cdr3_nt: TGTGCCAGCAGGAAGTGGGGGGGAGACAATGAGCAGTTCTTC

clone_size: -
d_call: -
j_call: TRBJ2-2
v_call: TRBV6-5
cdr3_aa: CASSYRGVNTGELFF
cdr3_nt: TGTGCCAGCAGTTACCGCGGGGTCAACACCGGGGAGCTGTTTTTT

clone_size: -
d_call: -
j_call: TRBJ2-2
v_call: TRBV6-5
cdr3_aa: CASTTGLAGELFF
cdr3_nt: TGTGCCAGCACCACTGGGCTGGCCGGGGAGCTGTTTTTT

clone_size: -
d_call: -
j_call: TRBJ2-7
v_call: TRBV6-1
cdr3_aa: CASSENRDHHYEQYF
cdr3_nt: TGTGCCAGCAGTGAGAACCGGGATCATCACTACGAGCAGTACTTC

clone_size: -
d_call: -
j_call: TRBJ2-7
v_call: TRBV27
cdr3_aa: CASSLGGPYEQYF
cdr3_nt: TGTGCCAGCAGTTTGGGGGGGCCCTACGAGCAGTACTTC

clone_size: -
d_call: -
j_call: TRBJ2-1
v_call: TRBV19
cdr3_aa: CASSRHPRNEQFF
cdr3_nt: TGTGCCAGTAGTAGGCACCCTAGGAATGAGCAGTTCTTC

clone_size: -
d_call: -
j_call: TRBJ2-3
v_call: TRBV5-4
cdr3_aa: CASSLVGSGLDTQYF
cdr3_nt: TGTGCCAGCAGCTTAGTTGGGAGCGGACTAGATACGCAGTATTTT

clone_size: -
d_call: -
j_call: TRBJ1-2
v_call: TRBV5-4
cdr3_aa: CASSPRGFGGYTF
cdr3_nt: TGTGCCAGCAGCCCACGGGGGTTCGGTGGCTACACCTTC

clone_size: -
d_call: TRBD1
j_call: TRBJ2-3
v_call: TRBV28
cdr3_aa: CASREQGVRTDTQYF
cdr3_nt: TGTGCCAGCCGAGAACAGGGGGTTCGCACAGATACGCAGTATTTT

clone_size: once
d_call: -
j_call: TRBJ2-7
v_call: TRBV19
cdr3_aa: CASSRASRLGVVEQYF
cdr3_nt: TGTGCCAGTAGTCGGGCGAGCAGATTAGGGGTGGTCGAGCAGTACTTC

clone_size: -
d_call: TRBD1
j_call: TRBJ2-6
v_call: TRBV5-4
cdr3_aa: CASSNRLGRGNGANVLTF
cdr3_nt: TGTGCCAGCAGTAACCGACTTGGCAGGGGGAATGGGGCCAACGTCCTGACTTTC

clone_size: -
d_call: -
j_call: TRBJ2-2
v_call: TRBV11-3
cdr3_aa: CASSLGTGELFF
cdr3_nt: TGTGCCAGCAGCCTCGGGACCGGGGAGCTGTTTTTT

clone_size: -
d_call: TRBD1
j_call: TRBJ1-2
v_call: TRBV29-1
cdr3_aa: CSVDDRDRGNYGYTF
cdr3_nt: TGCAGCGTCGATGACCGGGACAGGGGTAACTATGGCTACACCTTC

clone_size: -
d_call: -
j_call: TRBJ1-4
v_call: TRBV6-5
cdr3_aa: CATSRSGDYYEKLFF
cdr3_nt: TGTGCCACTTCCCGAAGCGGGGACTACTATGAAAAACTGTTTTTT

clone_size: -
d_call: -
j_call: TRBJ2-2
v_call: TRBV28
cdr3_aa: CASSLAQGPTGELFF
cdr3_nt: TGTGCCAGCAGTTTAGCGCAGGGGCCCACCGGGGAGCTGTTTTTT

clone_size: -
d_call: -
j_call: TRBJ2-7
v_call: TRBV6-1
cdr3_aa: CASSEVPGAYEQYF
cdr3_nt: TGTGCCAGCAGTGAAGTGCCGGGGGCCTACGAGCAGTACTTC

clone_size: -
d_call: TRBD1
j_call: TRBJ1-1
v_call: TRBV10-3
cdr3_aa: CAIRRQGGEAFF
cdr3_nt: TGTGCCATCAGAAGACAGGGGGGTGAAGCTTTCTTT

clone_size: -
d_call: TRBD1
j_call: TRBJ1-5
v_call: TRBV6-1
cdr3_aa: CASSEALTGSRPQHF
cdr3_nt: TGTGCCAGCAGTGAAGCCCTGACAGGGTCGAGGCCCCAGCATTTT

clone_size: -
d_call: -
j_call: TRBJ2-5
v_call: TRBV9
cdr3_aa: CASGIQGRETQYF
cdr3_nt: TGTGCCAGCGGAATACAGGGGAGGGAGACCCAGTACTTC

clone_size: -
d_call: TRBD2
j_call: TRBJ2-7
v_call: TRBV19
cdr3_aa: CASSPGLAGFSYEQYF
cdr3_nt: TGTGCCAGTAGTCCGGGACTAGCGGGATTTTCCTACGAGCAGTACTTC

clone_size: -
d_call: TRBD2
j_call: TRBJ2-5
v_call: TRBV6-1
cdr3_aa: CASSEVPFSGRGETQYF
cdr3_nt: TGTGCCAGCAGTGAAGTCCCTTTTAGCGGGAGGGGAGAGACCCAGTACTTC

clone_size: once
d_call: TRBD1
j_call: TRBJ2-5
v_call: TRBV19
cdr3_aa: CASSQDRGRKTQYF
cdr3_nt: TGTGCCAGTAGTCAGGACAGGGGAAGAAAGACCCAGTACTTC

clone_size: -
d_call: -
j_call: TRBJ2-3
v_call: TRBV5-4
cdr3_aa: CASSYQLTDTQYF
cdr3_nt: TGTGCCAGCAGCTACCAACTCACAGATACGCAGTATTTT

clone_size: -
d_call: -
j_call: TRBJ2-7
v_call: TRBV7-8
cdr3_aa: CASSLGATVSYEQYF
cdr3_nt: TGTGCCAGCAGCTTAGGGGCGACGGTCTCCTACGAGCAGTACTTC

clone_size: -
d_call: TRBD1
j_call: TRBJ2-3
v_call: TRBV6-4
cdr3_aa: CASSEAGTGGTDTQYF
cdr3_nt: TGTGCCAGCAGTGAGGCGGGGACAGGGGGCACCGATACGCAGTATTTT

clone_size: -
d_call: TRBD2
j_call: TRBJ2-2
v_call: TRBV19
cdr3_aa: CASSPGGALNGELFF
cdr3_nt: TGTGCCAGTAGTCCCGGGGGGGCGCTTAACGGGGAGCTGTTTTTT

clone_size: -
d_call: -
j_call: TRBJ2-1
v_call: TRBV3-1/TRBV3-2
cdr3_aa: CASSHMPDKQESPSYNEQFF
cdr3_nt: TGTGCCAGCAGCCATATGCCGGACAAACAGGAATCTCCCTCCTACAATGAGCAGTTCTTC

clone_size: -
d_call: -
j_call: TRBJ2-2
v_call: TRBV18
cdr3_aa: CASSPQANTGELFF
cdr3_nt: TGTGCCAGCTCACCTCAGGCGAACACCGGGGAGCTGTTTTTT

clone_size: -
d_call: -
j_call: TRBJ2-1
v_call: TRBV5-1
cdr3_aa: CASSLEFPPRYNEQFF
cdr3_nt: TGCGCCAGCAGCTTGGAATTCCCCCCTCGCTACAATGAGCAGTTCTTC

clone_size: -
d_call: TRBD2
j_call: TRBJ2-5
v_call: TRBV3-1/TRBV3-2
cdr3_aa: CASSHGGGRAETQYF
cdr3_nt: TGTGCCAGCAGCCACGGCGGGGGTAGAGCAGAGACCCAGTACTTC

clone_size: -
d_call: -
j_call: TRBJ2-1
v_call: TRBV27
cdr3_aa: CASSPNRVNNEQFF
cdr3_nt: TGTGCCAGCAGTCCAAATAGAGTGAACAATGAGCAGTTCTTC